This is a list of T cell receptor beta chains from one sample in a study of cytomegalovirus exposure and HLA in healthy donors. Only in-frame clones appear in the TCRdb table, and some are missing; sequencing was by immunoSEQ multiplex PCR. The table lists over 150,000 clones, 75% to 85% of them singletons. Sequenced input: PBMCs. The receptors derive from a woman aged 50 to 60 in good health and CMV-seropositive. Each CDR3 is given with its conserved first and last residue. Fields, in order: D gene, J gene, V gene, clone size, CDR3 protein, CDR3 DNA. The D gene is left open where the match is weak. For some rows the clone size is stated as once, few or many, or as a class when expanded; others skip it.

d_gene: NA; j_gene: TRBJ2-7; v_gene: TRBV4-2; abundance: NA; CDR3aa: CASSQVPGGSSYEQYF; CDR3nt: TGTGCCAGCAGCCAAGTTCCAGGGGGGAGCTCCTACGAGCAGTACTTC
d_gene: TRBD1; j_gene: TRBJ2-1; v_gene: TRBV5-4; abundance: NA; CDR3aa: CASSLGTGGGNEQFF; CDR3nt: TGTGCCAGCAGCTTGGGGACAGGGGGAGGCAATGAGCAGTTCTTC
d_gene: TRBD2; j_gene: TRBJ2-1; v_gene: TRBV4-1; abundance: NA; CDR3aa: CASSRPASGGPTRVF; CDR3nt: TGCGCCAGCAGCCGGCCGGCTAGCGGGGGGCCCACCCGGGTCTTC
d_gene: TRBD1; j_gene: TRBJ1-2; v_gene: TRBV19; abundance: NA; CDR3aa: CASRDSTGAHGYTF; CDR3nt: TGTGCCAGTAGAGACTCTACAGGGGCCCATGGCTACACCTTC
d_gene: TRBD1; j_gene: TRBJ2-7; v_gene: TRBV11-2; abundance: few; CDR3aa: CASSLGRTGGDEQYF; CDR3nt: TGTGCCAGCAGCTTAGGTAGGACAGGGGGCGACGAGCAGTACTTC
d_gene: TRBD2; j_gene: TRBJ2-2; v_gene: TRBV7-8; abundance: once; CDR3aa: CASTLTGLAGAANTGELFF; CDR3nt: TGTGCCAGCACCCTTACGGGACTAGCGGGGGCAGCGAACACCGGGGAGCTGTTTTTT
d_gene: TRBD2; j_gene: TRBJ2-7; v_gene: TRBV14; abundance: NA; CDR3aa: CASSQQGLGRYEQYF; CDR3nt: TGTGCCAGCAGCCAACAAGGACTAGGGCGGTACGAGCAGTACTTC
d_gene: TRBD1; j_gene: TRBJ2-7; v_gene: TRBV27; abundance: few; CDR3aa: CASSYRGPPYEQYF; CDR3nt: TGTGCCAGCAGTTACAGGGGTCCACCCTACGAGCAGTACTTC
d_gene: TRBD2; j_gene: TRBJ2-5; v_gene: TRBV6-1; abundance: NA; CDR3aa: CASGGTSGGETQYF; CDR3nt: TGTGCCAGCGGGGGAACTAGCGGGGGAGAGACCCAGTACTTC
d_gene: NA; j_gene: TRBJ1-2; v_gene: TRBV7-9; abundance: NA; CDR3aa: CASIGGSYGYTF; CDR3nt: TGTGCCAGCATCGGAGGGAGCTATGGCTACACCTTC
d_gene: NA; j_gene: TRBJ1-2; v_gene: TRBV30; abundance: NA; CDR3aa: CAWSVRRGPNYGYTF; CDR3nt: TGTGCCTGGAGTGTACGAAGAGGCCCTAACTATGGCTACACCTTC
d_gene: TRBD1; j_gene: TRBJ1-2; v_gene: TRBV6-4; abundance: NA; CDR3aa: CASSRTGGLGYTF; CDR3nt: TGTGCCAGCAGCCGGACAGGGGGCCTTGGCTACACCTTC
d_gene: NA; j_gene: TRBJ1-1; v_gene: TRBV4-1; abundance: NA; CDR3aa: CASSLRAFNTEAFF; CDR3nt: TGCGCCAGCAGCCTCAGGGCTTTTAACACTGAAGCTTTCTTT
d_gene: NA; j_gene: TRBJ1-1; v_gene: TRBV6-4; abundance: NA; CDR3aa: CASSESGDNGEAFF; CDR3nt: TGTGCCAGCAGTGAGTCCGGGGATAACGGTGAAGCTTTCTTT
d_gene: TRBD2; j_gene: TRBJ2-5; v_gene: TRBV6-1; abundance: NA; CDR3aa: CASSRIGTAGGTQYF; CDR3nt: TGTGCCAGCAGTAGGATTGGGACGGCGGGGGGGACCCAGTACTTC
d_gene: NA; j_gene: TRBJ2-6; v_gene: TRBV6-5; abundance: NA; CDR3aa: CASSNRAGANVLTF; CDR3nt: TGTGCCAGCAGTAACAGGGCGGGGGCCAACGTCCTGACTTTC
d_gene: NA; j_gene: TRBJ1-1; v_gene: TRBV2; abundance: once; CDR3aa: CASSLTRGGIGEAFF; CDR3nt: TGTGCCAGCAGCTTGACCAGGGGCGGAATAGGTGAAGCTTTCTTT
d_gene: TRBD2; j_gene: TRBJ2-7; v_gene: TRBV27; abundance: NA; CDR3aa: CASSLGGGWNYEQYF; CDR3nt: TGTGCCAGCAGTTTAGGGGGGGGTTGGAACTACGAGCAGTACTTC
d_gene: NA; j_gene: TRBJ1-5; v_gene: TRBV19; abundance: once; CDR3aa: CASSAGGSNQPQHF; CDR3nt: TGTGCCAGTAGCGCGGGAGGAAGCAATCAGCCCCAGCATTTT
d_gene: NA; j_gene: TRBJ2-1; v_gene: TRBV6-5; abundance: NA; CDR3aa: CASSYLFRTTKDEQFF; CDR3nt: TGTGCCAGCAGTTACTTGTTCCGGACAACTAAGGATGAGCAGTTCTTC
d_gene: NA; j_gene: TRBJ1-5; v_gene: TRBV6-6; abundance: few; CDR3aa: CASSAAPINQPQHF; CDR3nt: TGTGCCAGCAGTGCGGCACCGATCAATCAGCCCCAGCATTTT
d_gene: TRBD1; j_gene: TRBJ2-3; v_gene: TRBV5-1; abundance: NA; CDR3aa: CASSRVVGQGTDTQYF; CDR3nt: TGCGCCAGCAGCAGAGTAGTGGGACAGGGCACAGATACGCAGTATTTT
d_gene: NA; j_gene: TRBJ2-2; v_gene: TRBV11-2; abundance: NA; CDR3aa: CASSLVTGNTGELFF; CDR3nt: TGTGCCAGCAGCTTAGTGACAGGAAACACCGGGGAGCTGTTTTTT
d_gene: NA; j_gene: TRBJ1-2; v_gene: TRBV7-6; abundance: few; CDR3aa: CASSLEQGVYGYTF; CDR3nt: TGTGCCAGCAGCTTAGAACAGGGCGTCTATGGCTACACCTTC
d_gene: NA; j_gene: TRBJ2-5; v_gene: TRBV7-9; abundance: few; CDR3aa: CASSLARSEETQYF; CDR3nt: TGTGCCAGCAGCTTAGCGCGGAGTGAAGAGACCCAGTACTTC
d_gene: TRBD1; j_gene: TRBJ1-2; v_gene: TRBV5-1; abundance: NA; CDR3aa: CASSLGDRGGYTF; CDR3nt: TGCGCCAGCAGCTTGGGGGACAGGGGTGGCTACACCTTC
d_gene: NA; j_gene: TRBJ2-7; v_gene: TRBV6-5; abundance: once; CDR3aa: CASRRDVGYEQYF; CDR3nt: TGTGCCAGCAGGCGGGACGTCGGCTACGAGCAGTACTTC
d_gene: TRBD2; j_gene: TRBJ2-1; v_gene: TRBV10-3; abundance: NA; CDR3aa: CAIGTSGGSSYNEQFF; CDR3nt: TGTGCCATTGGGACTAGCGGGGGAAGCTCCTACAATGAGCAGTTCTTC
d_gene: NA; j_gene: TRBJ1-3; v_gene: TRBV5-5; abundance: NA; CDR3aa: CASSPEGVPGNTIYF; CDR3nt: TGTGCCAGCAGCCCTGAAGGGGTCCCTGGAAACACCATATATTTT
d_gene: NA; j_gene: TRBJ2-7; v_gene: TRBV7-8; abundance: NA; CDR3aa: CASSLAGVGATYEQYF; CDR3nt: TGTGCCAGCAGCTTAGCAGGGGTTGGGGCGACCTACGAGCAGTACTTC
d_gene: NA; j_gene: TRBJ2-7; v_gene: TRBV5-6; abundance: once; CDR3aa: CASSTGTNTYEQYF; CDR3nt: TGTGCCAGCAGCACTGGGACAAATACCTACGAGCAGTACTTC
d_gene: NA; j_gene: TRBJ1-2; v_gene: TRBV27; abundance: NA; CDR3aa: CASSIQGYGYTF; CDR3nt: TGTGCCAGCAGTATACAGGGCTATGGCTACACCTTC
d_gene: TRBD2; j_gene: TRBJ2-1; v_gene: TRBV10-1; abundance: NA; CDR3aa: CASSSTKAGGGPNEQFF; CDR3nt: TGCGCCAGCAGTTCTACGAAAGCGGGGGGAGGTCCCAATGAGCAGTTCTTC
d_gene: NA; j_gene: TRBJ1-2; v_gene: TRBV7-2; abundance: NA; CDR3aa: CASSNKGYGYTF; CDR3nt: TGTGCCAGCAGCAATAAGGGGTATGGCTACACCTTC
d_gene: NA; j_gene: TRBJ1-6; v_gene: TRBV4-1; abundance: NA; CDR3aa: CASSQGTRGDSPLHF; CDR3nt: TGCGCCAGCAGCCAAGGGACCAGGGGTGATTCACCCCTCCACTTT
d_gene: TRBD1; j_gene: TRBJ2-4; v_gene: TRBV5-6; abundance: NA; CDR3aa: CASSWGTGMNKNIQYF; CDR3nt: TGTGCCAGCAGCTGGGGGACAGGGATGAACAAAAACATTCAGTACTTC
d_gene: NA; j_gene: TRBJ1-1; v_gene: TRBV29-1; abundance: NA; CDR3aa: CSVPGGPEAFF; CDR3nt: TGCAGCGTCCCCGGGGGGCCTGAAGCTTTCTTT
d_gene: NA; j_gene: TRBJ1-2; v_gene: TRBV29-1; abundance: few; CDR3aa: CSVSDYSATRGGYTF; CDR3nt: TGCAGCGTATCCGATTACAGTGCAACAAGGGGTGGCTACACCTTC
d_gene: TRBD2; j_gene: TRBJ2-3; v_gene: TRBV5-3; abundance: NA; CDR3aa: CARSKNVSGGTDTQYF; CDR3nt: TGTGCCAGAAGCAAGAACGTTAGCGGGGGCACAGATACGCAGTATTTT
d_gene: NA; j_gene: TRBJ2-7; v_gene: TRBV10-3; abundance: NA; CDR3aa: CAISDAGPAGEQYF; CDR3nt: TGTGCCATCAGTGACGCAGGCCCCGCGGGCGAGCAGTACTTC